These 16 T cell receptor beta chains were sequenced from one sample in a study of metastatic and nonmetastatic thyroid tumors. Thyroid surgery took place with no prior treatment in any patient. TCRdb re-called the PCR reads with MiXCR. The profile shows 30,000 to 50,000 clones, about 20% of them singletons. Material for sequencing was tumor tissue. The source is a female donor with papillary thyroid cancer or a benign thyroid nodule (not recorded which). Some clones in this sample may be carry-over from other donors' samples.

The chain couples TRBV7-8 to TRBJ2-7; 9 nucleotides align to TRBD2. Looked up from germline, CDR1 is SGHVS and CDR2 is FQNEAQ. This CDR3 region has 15 residues. V trimming: 3 bases; J trimming: 5 bases; junction bases outside the gene matches: 8. The CDR3 sequence is CASSFAWAGGDEQYF. The DNA for the CDR3 is TGTGCCAGCAGCTTCGCTTGGGCGGGAGGGGACGAGCAGTACTTC.

The chain couples TRBV5-1 to TRBJ2-3; D remains unclear. This CDR3 contains 15 residues. Germline V gene data show CDR1 as SGHRS and CDR2 as YFSETQ. V was shortened by 0 bases and J by 3 bases, with 11 bases between the two germline ends. Here the CDR3 reads CASSLAYPSTDTQYF. The CDR3, as DNA: TGCGCCAGCAGCTTGGCCTATCCCAGTACAGATACGCAGTATTTT.

This clone occurred many times. The V and J genes are TRBV10-2 and TRBJ1-2; D unclear. The CDR3 has 11 amino acids. CDR1 and CDR2 (germline): WSHSY, SAAADI. The V end was cut by 2 bases, the J end by 10 bases, with 8 bases between. The CDR3 DNA reads as TGCGCCAGCAGTGAGGGAGGCGACTACACCTTC. The encoded protein is CASSEGGDYTF.

The rearrangement joins TRBV20-1 to TRBJ2-7, with 11 bases matching TRBD1. Looked up from germline, CDR1 is DFQATT and CDR2 is SNEGSKA (reference sequence). V gave up 0 bases and J gave up 6 bases; unmatched junction bases: 7. The CDR3 consists of 15 residues. CDR3 sequence: CSARDPDRGLFEQYF. CDR3 DNA: TGCAGTGCTAGAGATCCGGACAGGGGGCTGTTCGAGCAGTACTTC.

This clone was found many times. This rearrangement joins TRBV7-6 to TRBJ2-1; weak D call: TRBD1 (6 bases). Per germline, CDR1 SGHVS and CDR2 FNYEAQ. V shed 4 bases and J shed 7 bases, with 20 bases lying between them. This CDR3 spans 16 amino acids. In DNA, the CDR3 is TGTGCCAGCAGCTCTAGCTCCCAGGGGAGCAGGAATGAGCAGTTCTTC. As protein: CASSSSSQGSRNEQFF.

The chain uses TRBV2 and TRBJ1-2; 9 bases map to TRBD1. The CDR3 contains 17 residues. Per the germline V gene, CDR1 is SNHLY and CDR2 is FYNNEI. CDR3 in DNA: TGTTTCAGCAGTGCGGGACAGGGAAGGCGGACTAACTATGGCTACACCTTC. Protein: CFSSAGQGRRTNYGYTF.

This clone came up a few times. CDR3 DNA sequence: TGTGCCAGCAGTGAAGGGGCAGGTGGCTACACCTTC. It encodes CASSEGAGGYTF. V usage is TRBV25-1 and J usage is TRBJ1-2; D perhaps matches TRBD1 (5 bases). V shed 2 bases and J shed 7 bases, with 8 bases lying between them. Germline CDR1 MGHDK, CDR2 SYGVNS. This CDR3 is 12 amino acids long.

The J gene is TRBJ1-6, the V gene TRBV7-6; D gene unclear. Trimming removed 5 bases at V and 0 bases at J, with 11 bases between. Germline assignment: CDR1 SGHVS and CDR2 FNYEAQ. The length of the CDR3 is 16 residues. CDR3 amino acids: CASSESRSSYNSPLHF. Here the CDR3 DNA reads TGTGCCAGCAGCGAATCCAGGAGCTCCTATAATTCACCCCTCCACTTT. The entire variable domain, with the rest obtained from reference TRBV7-6 and TRBJ1-6, is as follows: GAGVSQSPRYKVTKRGQDVALRCDPISGHVSLYWYRQALGQGPEFLTYFNYEAQQDKSGLPNDRFSAERPEGSISTLTIQRTEQRDSAMYRCASSESRSSYNSPLHFGNGTRLTVT.

At least ten counts were recorded for this clone. The same CDR3 is also encoded by other DNA sequences in this sample. J is TRBJ1-2 and V is TRBV2; D unresolved. The CDR3 is 14 amino acids. Trimming removed 7 bases from V and 5 bases from J, with 17 bases in between. The germline V gene encodes CDR1 SNHLY and CDR2 FYNNEI. CDR3 in amino acids: CASKREQILYGYTF. For the CDR3, the DNA is TGTGCCAGCAAAAGGGAACAGATCCTTTATGGCTACACCTTC.

Ten or more counts support this clone. The chain has TRBV5-8 and TRBJ1-2; D remains unclear. The CDR3 consists of 12 residues. Germline V gene data show CDR1 as SGHTS and CDR2 as YDEGEE. V dropped 0 bases and J dropped 2 bases, with 2 bases sitting between them. The CDR3 loop reads CASSLANYGYTF. DNA of the CDR3: TGTGCCAGCAGCTTGGCCAACTATGGCTACACCTTC.

This clone was picked up many times. The identical CDR3 is also encoded by other nucleotide sequences in the sample. This sequence joins TRBV20-1 and TRBJ1-1; the D gene is possibly TRBD1 (5 bases). Germline CDR1 and CDR2: DFQATT and SNEGSKA (reference sequence). V lost 0 bases to trimming and J lost 11 bases, with 16 bases between them. The CDR3 consists of 13 residues. CDR3 nucleotide sequence: TGCAGTGCTAGAGATTCAGGGATCAACCGGGCTTTCTTT. Protein sequence: CSARDSGINRAFF.

This clone has a count of ten or more. This chain joins TRBV7-8 and TRBJ2-7, with a weak D call TRBD1 (6 bases). Germline V gene data show CDR1 as SGHVS and CDR2 as FQNEAQ. V was shortened by 3 bases and J by 2 bases, with 11 bases between the two germline ends. CDR3 length: 14 amino acids. CDR3 DNA: TGTGCCAGCAGCTTCAAAGGGGGTCCCTACGAGCAGTACTTC. Amino acids: CASSFKGGPYEQYF.

In this sample, this clone turned up many times. Sequence at one end of the junction differs from germline and may be a read error. This sequence joins TRBV7-7 and TRBJ1-1; D might be TRBD1 (6 bases). Germline loops: CDR1 SSHAT, CDR2 FNYEAQ (reference sequence). The CDR3 consists of 14 residues. CDR3 sequence reads: CASSLKQGVTEAFF. CDR3 bases: TGTGCTAGCAGCTTAAAACAGGGAGTCACTGAAGCTTTCTTT. Combining the CDR3 with reference TRBV7-7 and TRBJ1-1 gives the whole variable domain GAGVSQSPRYKVTKRGQDVTLRCDPISSHATLYWYQQALGQGPEFLTYFNYEAQPDKSGLPSDRFSAERPEGSISTLTIQRTEQRDSAMYRCASSLKQGVTEAFFGQGTRLTVV.

This clone was seen many times. This sequence joins TRBV27 and TRBJ2-5, with D uncertain. Germline V lookup: CDR1 MNHEY, CDR2 SMNVEV (reference sequence). CDR3 length: 13 residues. With 4 bases removed from V and 5 bases from J, the gap between germline ends came to 11 bases. DNA of the CDR3: TGTGCCAGCAGTTCAGACGCTATTGAGACCCAGTACTTC. This encodes CASSSDAIETQYF.

About this clone itself: Just one base apart from a much larger clone, this may be a read error. The J gene is TRBJ2-5, the V gene TRBV5-6, with 8 bases that match TRBD2. CDR1 and CDR2 (germline): SGHDT, YYEEEE. This CDR3 region has 16 residues. The J segment lost 11 bases and the V segment lost 0 bases, leaving 15 bases of the junction unmatched. The CDR3 is CASSLAAGLVGREQYF. CDR3 coding DNA: TGTGCCAGCAGCTTGGCCGCGGGACTAGTGGGTCGTGAGCAGTACTTC.

This clone occurred many times. This sequence joins TRBV4-3 and TRBJ1-2, with D perhaps TRBD1 (5 bases). The CDR3 loop spans 17 amino acids. V was pared by 0 bases and J by 4 bases, with 18 bases between. Germline CDR1 reads LGHNA; CDR2 reads YSLEER. For the CDR3, the DNA is TGCGCCAGCAGCCAAGATGGTAGGCAAGGGGCCTCCTATGGCTACACCTTC. Translating it yields CASSQDGRQGASYGYTF.